A selection of T cell receptor beta chains follows, all from one sample in a study of OX40 agonist ivuxolimab in advanced cancers. TCRdb keeps only in-frame clones here, not all; method: immunoSEQ multiplex PCR. The sample shows around 63,000 clones, 80% to 90% of them seen only once. Specimen: CD4+ or CD8+ T cells sorted from blood, collected in a trial of the OX40 agonist ivuxolimab. The receptors shown here come from an adult with an advanced solid tumor such as melanoma, head and neck, liver or kidney cancer. Each CDR3 is given with its conserved first and last residue. The order of the fields is J gene, V gene, CDR3 protein.

>TRBJ1-3|TRBV5-1
CASSLLGNGNTIYF
>TRBJ2-3|TRBV6-5
CASSRPWSGTDTQYF
>TRBJ2-5|TRBV7-9
CASSWGPGTDQETQYF
>TRBJ1-2|TRBV5-1
CASSSSPNDYGYTF
>TRBJ2-1|TRBV18
CASSPLVGDYNEQFF
>TRBJ2-7|TRBV6-1
CASREGLASSYEQYF
>TRBJ1-1|TRBV5-4
CASSLGGHVTEAFF
>TRBJ2-7|TRBV9
CASSLSGTPFYEQYF
>TRBJ2-3|TRBV4-1
CASSQVGGLSTDTQYF
>TRBJ2-7|TRBV4-2
CASSQDADRGYEQYF
>TRBJ1-4|TRBV28
CASGQGGEKLFF
>TRBJ2-3|TRBV5-5
CASSFPLGTDTQYF
>TRBJ2-1|TRBV2
CATSALAGALYNEQFF
>TRBJ1-1|TRBV5-6
CASSSQHRFGTEAFF
>TRBJ1-1|TRBV7-3
CASSWGEHTEAFF
>TRBJ2-3|TRBV4-1
CASSHPDSTDTQYF
>TRBJ2-6|TRBV11-1
CASSLTATGASSGANVLTF
>-|TRBV6-1
CASRTGLSSYEQYF
>TRBJ2-3|TRBV10-1
CASSASSGTDTQYF
>TRBJ2-1|TRBV28
CASSYLHSSVREPGNEQFF
>TRBJ1-4|TRBV6-1
CASSEARPGGNEKLFF
>TRBJ1-1|TRBV28
CASSYMDRMNTEAFF
>TRBJ1-1|TRBV7-8
CASSLTPSHSTEAFF
>TRBJ2-1|TRBV7-9
CASSLHEQFF
>TRBJ2-1|TRBV6-6
CASSGDGDEQFF
>TRBJ2-7|TRBV23-1
CASPPTVPPPYEQYF
>TRBJ2-2|TRBV11-2
CASSLGDSSGSSRTGELFF
>TRBJ2-5|TRBV10-1
CASSENRDSPGTQYF
>TRBJ2-7|TRBV6-5
CASSYSGSGVYEQYF
>TRBJ1-2|TRBV11-2
CASSLDRQDYGYTF
>TRBJ2-7|TRBV28
CASSPGQVRFPYEQYF
>TRBJ1-6|TRBV5-1
CASSLEGTQGDNSPLHF
>TRBJ2-7|TRBV11-3
CASSSGQGYEQYF
>TRBJ2-1|TRBV4-1
CASSQDRGGGYNEQFF
>TRBJ2-7|TRBV11-2
CASSFDTLTYEQYF
>TRBJ2-4|TRBV28
CASRTSGEAKNIQYF
>TRBJ2-7|TRBV2
CASSSGTSHEQYF
>TRBJ1-4|TRBV7-9
CASSSRTVNEKLFF
>TRBJ2-2|TRBV28
CASRSSGEATGELFF
>TRBJ2-4|TRBV5-1
CASSPWGSGDIQYF
>TRBJ1-6|TRBV4-1
CASSRTGGSRNSPLHF
>TRBJ2-7|TRBV7-9
CASSLGLRTDRWAYEQYF
>TRBJ2-7|TRBV7-9
CASSFLGYEQYF
>TRBJ2-7|TRBV7-8
CASSFQSGGVVYEQYF
>TRBJ1-1|TRBV5-1
CASSLQGASTEAFF
>TRBJ2-4|TRBV5-6
CASSSWGVGGGGSIQYF
>TRBJ1-2|TRBV5-1
CASSLVAGPNYGYTF
>TRBJ2-5|TRBV6-5
CASSYGPSGYQETQYF
>TRBJ2-7|TRBV28
CASSPPGQGSYEQYF
>TRBJ1-5|TRBV6-5
CASSFFTDRDNQPQHF
>TRBJ1-6|TRBV5-4
CASSWDINNSPLHF
>TRBJ1-3|TRBV4-2
CASSQGDRVGNTIYF
>TRBJ1-3|TRBV14
CASSQAGPSWDTIYF
>TRBJ1-2|TRBV7-2
CASSVLDRGVYGYTF
>TRBJ2-1|TRBV19
CASSDLAEEQFF